This is a list of T cell receptor beta chains from one sample in a study of post-analysis software for immune sequencing data. TCRdb reanalysed the PCR reads using MiXCR and keeps one entry per CDR3 protein. The repertoire has roughly 800,000 distinct CDR3 sequences, approximately 44% of them found once; the top ten carry just under 5%. Material: blood. The source is a girl under 18 with multiple sclerosis. The CDR3 runs from the conserved cysteine through the conserved F or W. Fields, in order: V gene, clone size, D gene, J gene, CDR3 DNA, CDR3 protein. The D gene is left open where the match is weak. Some rows have no size entry. The others give once, few or many, or a class for an expanded clone.

>TRBV6-1|once|TRBD1|TRBJ2-3
TGCGCCAGCAGTCATCCGGGACAGATCCCCAGCACAGATACGCAGTATTTT
CASSHPGQIPSTDTQYF
>TRBV12-3/TRBV12-4|few|.|TRBJ2-1
TGTGCCAGCAGTTTAGGGCGCAAGCAGTTCTTC
CASSLGRKQFF
>TRBV7-9|few|TRBD1|TRBJ2-3
TGTGCCAGCAGCTCAGGACAGGGAGACACAGATACGCAGTATTTT
CASSSGQGDTDTQYF
>TRBV20-1|.|.|TRBJ2-3
TGCAGTGCTAGGGCTAGGATCACCCGTACTAGCACAGATACGCAGTATTTT
CSARARITRTSTDTQYF
>TRBV3-1|few|.|TRBJ2-5
TGTGCCGGCAGCCAAGAGGCCAGGTACCAAGAGACCCAGTACTTC
CAGSQEARYQETQYF
>TRBV20-1|.|.|TRBJ1-5
TGCAGCCAGTCACGGGGGCTCGATCAGCCCCAGCATTTT
CSQSRGLDQPQHF
>TRBV7-4|few|.|TRBJ2-1
TGTGCCAGCAGCCCCAGCGACCAGAGCTCCTACAATGAGCAGTTCTTC
CASSPSDQSSYNEQFF
>TRBV25-1|few|TRBD2|TRBJ2-1
TGTGCCAGCAGACGGACTAGCGGGGGCGAGCAGTTCTTC
CASRRTSGGEQFF
>TRBV28|.|.|TRBJ2-7
TGTGCCAGCATTCCTTCCCCCCGTCCAAGACTATACGAGCAGTACTTC
CASIPSPRPRLYEQYF
>TRBV28|.|TRBD1|TRBJ2-7
TGTGCCAGCAGCTCCACCGGGACAGCAACCTACGAGCAGTACTTC
CASSSTGTATYEQYF
>TRBV6-5|few|.|TRBJ2-2
TGTGCCAGCAGTACCCGCCCGGCGACCGGGGAGCTGTTTTTT
CASSTRPATGELFF
>TRBV6-1|.|.|TRBJ1-2
TGTGCCAGCGGTCCGCAGGGAAACAACTATGGCTACACCTTC
CASGPQGNNYGYTF
>TRBV7-9|.|TRBD1|TRBJ2-5
TGTGCCAGCAGCTCGGGACAGTCGTGGGAGACCCAGTACTTC
CASSSGQSWETQYF
>TRBV6-5|.|TRBD2|TRBJ2-1
TGTGCCAGCAGTTACTTCCTGACTAGCGGGAGTGGAAATGAGCAGTTCTTC
CASSYFLTSGSGNEQFF
>TRBV4-3|.|.|TRBJ1-1
TGCGCCAGCAGCCACGGCAGCATCATGAACACTGAAGCTTTCTTT
CASSHGSIMNTEAFF
>TRBV7-2|.|TRBD1|TRBJ1-1
TGTGCCAGCAGCCCTTCGACAGGGTTAGGCACTGAAGCTTTCTTT
CASSPSTGLGTEAFF
>TRBV20-1|few|.|TRBJ2-7
TGCAGTGCTAGAGACAGCCACTCCTACGAGCAGTACTTC
CSARDSHSYEQYF
>TRBV6-5|.|TRBD1|TRBJ2-6
TGTGCCAGCAGTTACTTAGGACAGGGGGCGCAGGCTGGGGCCAACGTCCTGACTTTC
CASSYLGQGAQAGANVLTF
>TRBV27|few|TRBD2|TRBJ2-5
TGTGCCAGCAGTTCACACGGACTAGCGATTGGGCCCCAGTACTTC
CASSSHGLAIGPQYF
>TRBV7-8|few|TRBD1|TRBJ1-6
TGTGCCAGCAGCTTAGGGGACAGGAAGAATTCACCCCTCCACTTT
CASSLGDRKNSPLHF
>TRBV2|.|.|TRBJ2-3
TGTGCCAGCAGCGGCTTCCCTAGGAACACGCAGTATTTT
CASSGFPRNTQYF
>TRBV12-3/TRBV12-4|.|.|TRBJ1-1
TGTGCCAGCAGTTTTACAGCACGATTGAACACTGAAGCTTTCTTT
CASSFTARLNTEAFF
>TRBV20-1|.|TRBD2|TRBJ2-3
TGCAGTGCGGGTAGCGGGGGGAGTACAGATACGCAGTATTTT
CSAGSGGSTDTQYF
>TRBV20-1|few|TRBD2|TRBJ2-5
TGCAGTGCTAGAGATGGGACTAGCGGACAAGAGACCCAGTACTTC
CSARDGTSGQETQYF
>TRBV7-7|few|.|TRBJ2-5
TGTGCTAGCAGCTTAGCGCTCAGGAGCGGAGAGACCCAGTACTTC
CASSLALRSGETQYF
>TRBV19|.|.|TRBJ2-1
TGTGCCAGTAGTATCGGACAGACCATCCTTGGGGATGAGCAGTTCTTC
CASSIGQTILGDEQFF
>TRBV6-1|.|.|TRBJ2-6
TGTGCCAGCAGTGAGCGAGGGGTTTCCTCTGGGGCCAACGTCCTGACTTTC
CASSERGVSSGANVLTF
>TRBV27|.|.|TRBJ1-1
TGTGCCAGCAGTCCCCCCCGGGGGGAAGCTTTCTTT
CASSPPRGEAFF
>TRBV7-8|.|TRBD1|TRBJ1-4
TGTGCCAGCAGCTCGAGGGGGCTGAGTAATGAAAAACTGTTTTTT
CASSSRGLSNEKLFF
>TRBV20-1|few|.|TRBJ2-7
TGCAGTGCCAACGCGAGGACGGATACCTACGAGCAGTACTTC
CSANARTDTYEQYF
>TRBV3-1|.|.|TRBJ2-7
TGTGCCAGCAGCCACAGGGTTGTGGGCTACGAGCAGTACTTC
CASSHRVVGYEQYF
>TRBV4-3|few|.|TRBJ2-1
TGCGCCAGCAGCCTCAATCGGGATGAGGGGCAGTTCTTC
CASSLNRDEGQFF
>TRBV15|.|.|TRBJ2-7
TGTGCCACCAGCAGAGATTCAGGGGCCTACGAGCAGTACTTC
CATSRDSGAYEQYF
>TRBV18|.|TRBD1|TRBJ1-2
TGTGCCAGCTCACCACCGGGACAGGTTTCATCTAACTATGGCTACACCTTC
CASSPPGQVSSNYGYTF
>TRBV6-6|.|TRBD1|TRBJ1-2
TGTGCCAGCAGTTACCGTACGGGACAGGGGGTCCATGGCTACACCTTC
CASSYRTGQGVHGYTF
>TRBV9|few|.|TRBJ2-7
TGTGCCAGCAGCGTAGAATTAGCAGGATCCGAGCAGTACTTC
CASSVELAGSEQYF
>TRBV15|.|TRBD2|TRBJ2-1
TGTGCCACCAGTCTTACTAGCGGGAGGAGCTCCTACAATGAGCAGTTCTTC
CATSLTSGRSSYNEQFF
>TRBV6-2/TRBV6-3|.|.|TRBJ2-7
TGTGCCAGCAGTTACCGGACGGGGCGAATATCCTACGAGCAGTACTTC
CASSYRTGRISYEQYF
>TRBV29-1|.|TRBD1|TRBJ2-1
TGCAGCGTTGAAGGGACAGGGGGGCATGAGCAGTTCTTC
CSVEGTGGHEQFF
>TRBV6-5|.|TRBD2|TRBJ2-7
TGTGCCAGCAGTTCTGGGACTAGCGGGAGGGTCGAGCAGTACTTC
CASSSGTSGRVEQYF
>TRBV7-2|.|.|TRBJ2-6
TGTGCCAGCAGCTCCCAGGCCGGGGCCAACGTCCTGACTTTC
CASSSQAGANVLTF
>TRBV5-6|.|TRBD1|TRBJ2-3
TGTGCCAGCAGCTTGGGGACAGGGCGCACAGATACGCAGTATTTT
CASSLGTGRTDTQYF
>TRBV12-3/TRBV12-4|few|.|TRBJ2-3
TGTGCCAGCAGTTTACAGGGGTTCACAGATACGCAGTATTTT
CASSLQGFTDTQYF
>TRBV10-2|.|TRBD2|TRBJ2-5
TGCGCCAGCAGTGAGGAGGCGGGAGGAGAGACCCAGTACTTC
CASSEEAGGETQYF
>TRBV20-1|.|.|TRBJ2-5
TGCAGTGCTAGAGATCTAACTAGCCGGGAGACCCAGTACTTC
CSARDLTSRETQYF
>TRBV14|.|TRBD2|TRBJ2-5
TGTGCCAGCAGCCGCAGACTAGCGGTCCAAGAGACCCAGTACTTC
CASSRRLAVQETQYF
>TRBV6-1|.|.|TRBJ1-1
TGTGCCAGCAGCGACGACTTTGAAGCTTTCTTT
CASSDDFEAFF
>TRBV30|.|.|TRBJ1-2
TGTGCCTCACCAGGGGTTGGCTATGGCTACACCTTC
CASPGVGYGYTF
>TRBV10-3|.|.|TRBJ1-1
TGTGCCATCAGGACAAGGAACACTGAAGCTTTCTTT
CAIRTRNTEAFF
>TRBV28|.|.|TRBJ2-3
TGTGCCAGCAGTCTACGCGGGATAGGAAGCACAGATACGCAGTATTTT
CASSLRGIGSTDTQYF